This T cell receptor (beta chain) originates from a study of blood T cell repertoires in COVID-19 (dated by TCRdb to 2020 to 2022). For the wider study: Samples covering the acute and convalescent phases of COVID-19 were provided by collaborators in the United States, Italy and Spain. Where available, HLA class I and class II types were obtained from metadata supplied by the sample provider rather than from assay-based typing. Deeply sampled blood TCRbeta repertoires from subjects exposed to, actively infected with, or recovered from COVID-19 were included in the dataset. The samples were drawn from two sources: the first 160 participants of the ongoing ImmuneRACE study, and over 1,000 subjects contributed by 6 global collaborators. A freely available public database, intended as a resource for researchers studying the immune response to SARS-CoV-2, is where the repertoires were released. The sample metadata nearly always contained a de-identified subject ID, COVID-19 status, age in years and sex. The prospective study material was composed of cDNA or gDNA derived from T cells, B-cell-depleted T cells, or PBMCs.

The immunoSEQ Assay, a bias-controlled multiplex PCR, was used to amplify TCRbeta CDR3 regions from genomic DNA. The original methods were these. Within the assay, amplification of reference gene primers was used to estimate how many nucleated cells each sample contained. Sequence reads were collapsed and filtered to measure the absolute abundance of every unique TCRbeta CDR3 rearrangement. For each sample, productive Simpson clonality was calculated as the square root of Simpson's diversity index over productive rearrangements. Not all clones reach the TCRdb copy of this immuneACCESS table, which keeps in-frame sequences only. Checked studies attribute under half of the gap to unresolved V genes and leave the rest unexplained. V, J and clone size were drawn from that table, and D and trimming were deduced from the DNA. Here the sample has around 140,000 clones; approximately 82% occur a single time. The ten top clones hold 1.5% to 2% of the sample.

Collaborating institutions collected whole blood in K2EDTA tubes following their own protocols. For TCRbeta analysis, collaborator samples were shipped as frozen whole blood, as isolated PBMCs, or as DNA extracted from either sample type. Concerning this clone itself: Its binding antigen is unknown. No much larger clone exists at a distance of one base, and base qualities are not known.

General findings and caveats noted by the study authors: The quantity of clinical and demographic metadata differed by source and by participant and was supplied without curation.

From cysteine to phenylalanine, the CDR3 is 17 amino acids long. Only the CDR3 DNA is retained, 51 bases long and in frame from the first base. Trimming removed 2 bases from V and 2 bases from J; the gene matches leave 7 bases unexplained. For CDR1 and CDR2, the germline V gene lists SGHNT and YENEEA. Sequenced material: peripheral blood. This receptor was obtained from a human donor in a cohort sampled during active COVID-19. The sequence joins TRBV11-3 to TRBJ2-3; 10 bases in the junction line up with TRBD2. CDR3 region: CASSLSRTSGDTDTQYF. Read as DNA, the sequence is TGTGCCAGCAGCTTATCCAGAACTAGCGGGGACACAGATACGCAGTATTTT.